This record concerns one TCR beta chain sequence. Original processing notes: Estimation of nucleated cell counts was performed using reference gene primer amplification. Libraries were prepared by immunoSEQ multiplex PCR; TCRdb keeps only in-frame clonotypes and omits some of them. That table is the source of V, J and clone size, and D and trimming were worked out from the DNA. Of about 270,000 clones in the sample, around 86% were seen once. The data are from a study of blood T cell repertoires in COVID-19. Study-wide background: COVID-19 samples, acute and convalescent, were from the United States, Italy and Spain. Sample material is recorded as cDNA or gDNA derived from T cells, B-cell-depleted T cells, or PBMCs.

Looked up from germline, CDR1 is LGHNA and CDR2 is YNFKEQ. This CDR3 is built from 16 residues. Trimming took 1 base from V and 3 from J; bases not matched to a gene: 6. The specimen sequenced was peripheral blood. The chain joins TRBV4-2 to TRBJ2-1; 7 bases are a match to TRBD2. The sequence was obtained from a woman aged 60-70 years with active or convalescent COVID-19. CDR3 in amino acids: CASSQGSAGVYNEQFF. The CDR3 DNA is TGTGCCAGCAGCCAAGGTAGCGCGGGGGTCTACAATGAGCAGTTCTTC.